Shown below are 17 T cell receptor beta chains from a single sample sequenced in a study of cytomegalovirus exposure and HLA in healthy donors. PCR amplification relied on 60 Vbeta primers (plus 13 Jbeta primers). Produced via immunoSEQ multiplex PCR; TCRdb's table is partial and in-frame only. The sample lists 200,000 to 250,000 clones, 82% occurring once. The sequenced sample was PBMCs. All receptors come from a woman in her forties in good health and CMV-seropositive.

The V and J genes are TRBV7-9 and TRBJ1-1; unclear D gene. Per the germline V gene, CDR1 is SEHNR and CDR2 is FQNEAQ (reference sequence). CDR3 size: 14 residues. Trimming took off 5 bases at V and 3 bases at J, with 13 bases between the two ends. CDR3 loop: CASSPRVGDTEAFF. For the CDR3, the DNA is TGTGCCAGCAGCCCCCGGGTGGGAGACACTGAAGCTTTCTTT.

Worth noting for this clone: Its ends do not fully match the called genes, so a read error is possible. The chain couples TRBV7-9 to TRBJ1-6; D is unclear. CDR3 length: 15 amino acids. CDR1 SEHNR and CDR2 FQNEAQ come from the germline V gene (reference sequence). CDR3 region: CSSSLGSSYNSPLHF. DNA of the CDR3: TGTTCCAGCAGCTTAGGGAGCTCCTATAATTCACCCCTCCACTTT.

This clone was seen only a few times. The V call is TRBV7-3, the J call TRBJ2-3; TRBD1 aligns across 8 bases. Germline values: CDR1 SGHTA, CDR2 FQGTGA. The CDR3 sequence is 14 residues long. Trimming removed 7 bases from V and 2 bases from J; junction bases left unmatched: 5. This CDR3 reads CASKPGGPTDTQYF. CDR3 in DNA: TGTGCCAGCAAGCCAGGGGGCCCCACAGATACGCAGTATTTT.

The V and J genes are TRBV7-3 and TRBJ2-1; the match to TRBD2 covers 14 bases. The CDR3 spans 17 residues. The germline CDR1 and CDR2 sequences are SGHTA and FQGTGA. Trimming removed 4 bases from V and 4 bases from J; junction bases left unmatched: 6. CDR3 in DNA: TGTGCCAGCAGCTCCACCCGACTAGCGGGAGGGTACAATGAGCAGTTCTTC. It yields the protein CASSSTRLAGGYNEQFF.

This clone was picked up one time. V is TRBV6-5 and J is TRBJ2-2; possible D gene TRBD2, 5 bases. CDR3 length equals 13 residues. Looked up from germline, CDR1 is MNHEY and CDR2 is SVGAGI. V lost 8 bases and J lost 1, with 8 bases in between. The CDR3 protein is CASSRGNTGELFF. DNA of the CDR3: TGTGCCAGCTCACGGGGGAACACCGGGGAGCTGTTTTTT.

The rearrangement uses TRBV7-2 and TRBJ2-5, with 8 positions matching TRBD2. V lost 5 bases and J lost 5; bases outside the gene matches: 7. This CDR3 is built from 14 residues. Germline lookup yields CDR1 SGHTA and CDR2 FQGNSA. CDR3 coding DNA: TGTGCCAGCAGCCCCCGGGGGGGGAGGGAGACCCAGTACTTC. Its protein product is CASSPRGGRETQYF.

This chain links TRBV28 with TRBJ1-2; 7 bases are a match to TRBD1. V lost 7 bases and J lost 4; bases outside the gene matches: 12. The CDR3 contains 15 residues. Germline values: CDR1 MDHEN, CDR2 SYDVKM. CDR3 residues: CASTLGTANSYGYTF. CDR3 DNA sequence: TGTGCCAGCACCCTCGGGACAGCAAATAGCTATGGCTACACCTTC.

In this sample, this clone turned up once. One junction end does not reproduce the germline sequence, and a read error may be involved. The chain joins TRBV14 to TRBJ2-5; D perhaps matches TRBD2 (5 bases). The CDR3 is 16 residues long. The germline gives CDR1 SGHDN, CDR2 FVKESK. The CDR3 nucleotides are TGTGCCGGCAGCCACTCATTGGGAGTGGTACAAGAGACCCAGTACTTC. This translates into CAGSHSLGVVQETQYF. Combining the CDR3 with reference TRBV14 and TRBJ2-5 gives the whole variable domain EAGVTQFPSHSVIEKGQTVTLRCDPISGHDNLYWYRRVMGKEIKFLLHFVKESKQDESGMPNNRFLAERTGGTYSTLKVQPAELEDSGVYFCAGSHSLGVVQETQYFGPGTRLLVL.

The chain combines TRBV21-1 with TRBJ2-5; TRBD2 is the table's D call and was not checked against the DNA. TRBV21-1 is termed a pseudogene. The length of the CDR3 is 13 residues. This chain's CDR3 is CASSKGGQETQYF. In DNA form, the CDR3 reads TGTGCCAGCAGCAAAGGAGGCCAAGAGACCCAGTACTTC.

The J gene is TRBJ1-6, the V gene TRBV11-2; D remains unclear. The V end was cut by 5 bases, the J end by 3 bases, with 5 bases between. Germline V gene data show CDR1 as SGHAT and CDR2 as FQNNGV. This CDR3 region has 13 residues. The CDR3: CASSRGYNSPLHF. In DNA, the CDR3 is TGTGCCAGCAGCCGGGGCTATAATTCACCCCTCCACTTT. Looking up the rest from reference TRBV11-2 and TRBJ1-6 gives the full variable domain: EAGVAQSPRYKIIEKRQSVAFWCNPISGHATLYWYQQILGQGPKLLIQFQNNGVVDDSQLPKDRFSAERLKGVDSTLKIQPAKLEDSAVYLCASSRGYNSPLHFGNGTRLTVT.

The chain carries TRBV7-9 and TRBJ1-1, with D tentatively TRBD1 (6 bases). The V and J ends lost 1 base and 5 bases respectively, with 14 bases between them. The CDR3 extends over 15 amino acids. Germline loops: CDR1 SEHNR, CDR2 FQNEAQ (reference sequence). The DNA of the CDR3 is TGTGCCAGCAGCTTAGTTTCCGACAGGTCGACTGAAGCTTTCTTT. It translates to CASSLVSDRSTEAFF.

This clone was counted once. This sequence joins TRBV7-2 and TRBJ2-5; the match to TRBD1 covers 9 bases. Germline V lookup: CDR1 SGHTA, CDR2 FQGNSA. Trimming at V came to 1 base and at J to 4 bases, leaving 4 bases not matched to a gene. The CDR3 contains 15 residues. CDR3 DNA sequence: TGTGCCAGCAGCTTAGACACAGGGGGCGGAGAGACCCAGTACTTC. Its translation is CASSLDTGGGETQYF. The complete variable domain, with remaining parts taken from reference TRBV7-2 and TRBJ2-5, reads GAGVSQSPSNKVTEKGKDVELRCDPISGHTALYWYRQSLGQGLEFLIYFQGNSAPDKSGLPSDRFSAERTGGSVSTLTIQRTQQEDSAVYLCASSLDTGGGETQYFGPGTRLLVL.

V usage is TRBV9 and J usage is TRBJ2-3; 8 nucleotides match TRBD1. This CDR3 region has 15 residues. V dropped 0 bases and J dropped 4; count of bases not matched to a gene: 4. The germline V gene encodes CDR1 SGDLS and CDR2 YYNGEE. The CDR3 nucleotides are TGTGCCAGCAGCGTAGAGGCAGGGGGCGCAGATACGCAGTATTTT. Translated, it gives CASSVEAGGADTQYF.

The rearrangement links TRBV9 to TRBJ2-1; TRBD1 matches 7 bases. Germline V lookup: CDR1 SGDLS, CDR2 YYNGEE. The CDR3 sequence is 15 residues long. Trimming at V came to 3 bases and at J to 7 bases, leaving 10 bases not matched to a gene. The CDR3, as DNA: TGTGCCAGCAGCGCCCGGGACAGTCGGAGGAATGAGCAGTTCTTC. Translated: CASSARDSRRNEQFF.

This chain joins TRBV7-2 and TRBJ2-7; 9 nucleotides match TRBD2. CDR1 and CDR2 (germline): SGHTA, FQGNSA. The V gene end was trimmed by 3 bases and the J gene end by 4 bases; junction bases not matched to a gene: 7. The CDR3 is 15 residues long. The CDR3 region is CASSFLAGLYYEQYF. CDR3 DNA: TGTGCCAGCAGCTTTCTAGCGGGATTGTATTACGAGCAGTACTTC.

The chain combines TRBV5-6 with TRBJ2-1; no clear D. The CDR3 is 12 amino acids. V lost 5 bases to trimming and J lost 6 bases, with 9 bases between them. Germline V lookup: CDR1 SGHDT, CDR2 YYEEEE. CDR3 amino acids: CASRLASNEQFF. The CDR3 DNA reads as TGTGCCAGCAGGTTAGCTAGCAATGAGCAGTTCTTC.

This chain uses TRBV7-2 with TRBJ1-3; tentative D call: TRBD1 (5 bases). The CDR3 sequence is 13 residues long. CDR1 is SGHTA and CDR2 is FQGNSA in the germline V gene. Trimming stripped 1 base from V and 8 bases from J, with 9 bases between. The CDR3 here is CASSLGGEDTIYF. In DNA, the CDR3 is TGTGCCAGCAGCTTAGGGGGGGAAGACACCATATATTTT.